Listed below are T cell receptor beta chains from one sample, sequenced in a study of blood T cells in healthy people across ages. Each CDR3 protein gets one entry after TCRdb re-called the 5' RACE reads with MiXCR. The sample holds some 750,000 distinct CDR3 sequences; 20% to 25% are singletons and the top ten take around 21%. Sequencing input: blood. These receptors were taken from a man in his sixties or seventies in good health. The CDR3 runs from the conserved cysteine through the conserved F or W. Each record gives: CDR3 protein, CDR3 DNA, clone size, J gene, V gene, D gene. A D gene is named only where the DNA matches it firmly. Clone size is not always given. Where it is, it says once, few, many or a class for expanded clones.

CDR3aa: CSVEGQVVNEQFF; CDR3nt: TGCAGCGTTGAAGGACAGGTCGTGAATGAGCAGTTCTTC; abundance: few; j_gene: TRBJ2-1; v_gene: TRBV29-1; d_gene: -
CDR3aa: CSARDPQGTRVNQPQHF; CDR3nt: TGCAGTGCTAGAGATCCACAGGGGACGAGGGTAAATCAGCCCCAGCATTTT; abundance: -; j_gene: TRBJ1-5; v_gene: TRBV20-1; d_gene: TRBD1
CDR3aa: CATMQNFYGYTF; CDR3nt: TGTGCCACCATGCAAAATTTCTATGGCTACACCTTC; abundance: -; j_gene: TRBJ1-2; v_gene: TRBV24-1; d_gene: -
CDR3aa: CSARDPGTGDEKLFF; CDR3nt: TGCAGTGCTAGAGACCCCGGGACAGGGGATGAAAAACTGTTTTTT; abundance: -; j_gene: TRBJ1-4; v_gene: TRBV20-1; d_gene: TRBD1
CDR3aa: CASSLGMERNSQKLFF; CDR3nt: TGTGCCAGCAGCTTAGGGATGGAGAGGAACAGTCAAAAACTGTTTTTT; abundance: few; j_gene: TRBJ1-4; v_gene: TRBV7-8; d_gene: -
CDR3aa: CASNPPGLPAKNIQYF; CDR3nt: TGTGCCAGCAACCCACCGGGGCTACCAGCCAAAAACATCCAGTACTTC; abundance: -; j_gene: TRBJ2-4; v_gene: TRBV6-1; d_gene: -
CDR3aa: CASSLFFGGRWTEAFF; CDR3nt: TGTGCCAGCAGTTTATTCTTTGGGGGGAGGTGGACTGAAGCTTTCTTT; abundance: -; j_gene: TRBJ1-1; v_gene: TRBV12-3/TRBV12-4; d_gene: -
CDR3aa: CASSYIGRGSNQPQHF; CDR3nt: TGTGCCAGCTCGTACATAGGCAGGGGGAGCAACCAGCCCCAGCATTTT; abundance: few; j_gene: TRBJ1-5; v_gene: TRBV18; d_gene: TRBD1
CDR3aa: CASSQEISGGETQYF; CDR3nt: TGCGCCAGCAGCCAAGAAATTAGCGGGGGAGAGACCCAGTACTTC; abundance: -; j_gene: TRBJ2-5; v_gene: TRBV4-1; d_gene: TRBD2
CDR3aa: CSVEPGTGNTEAFF; CDR3nt: TGCAGCGTTGAACCGGGGACCGGGAACACTGAAGCTTTCTTT; abundance: few; j_gene: TRBJ1-1; v_gene: TRBV29-1; d_gene: -
CDR3aa: CSASLTGGEAFF; CDR3nt: TGCAGTGCTAGTTTAACAGGGGGTGAAGCTTTCTTT; abundance: -; j_gene: TRBJ1-1; v_gene: TRBV20-1; d_gene: TRBD1
CDR3aa: CASSVGWVPHNEQFF; CDR3nt: TGTGCCAGCAGCGTAGGGTGGGTCCCCCACAATGAGCAGTTCTTC; abundance: -; j_gene: TRBJ2-1; v_gene: TRBV9; d_gene: -
CDR3aa: CASRFRGQEQFF; CDR3nt: TGTGCCAGCAGATTCCGGGGTCAGGAGCAGTTCTTC; abundance: -; j_gene: TRBJ2-1; v_gene: TRBV6-6; d_gene: -
CDR3aa: CASSSGLASQETQYF; CDR3nt: TGCGCCAGCAGCTCGGGACTAGCTTCGCAAGAGACCCAGTACTTC; abundance: -; j_gene: TRBJ2-5; v_gene: TRBV5-1; d_gene: TRBD2
CDR3aa: CSARDPRRGQNTEAFF; CDR3nt: TGCAGTGCTAGAGATCCGCGTAGAGGGCAGAACACTGAAGCTTTCTTT; abundance: -; j_gene: TRBJ1-1; v_gene: TRBV20-1; d_gene: -
CDR3aa: CASSSPGEFTDTQYF; CDR3nt: TGTGCCAGCAGCTCCCCTGGGGAGTTCACAGATACGCAGTATTTT; abundance: -; j_gene: TRBJ2-3; v_gene: TRBV13; d_gene: -